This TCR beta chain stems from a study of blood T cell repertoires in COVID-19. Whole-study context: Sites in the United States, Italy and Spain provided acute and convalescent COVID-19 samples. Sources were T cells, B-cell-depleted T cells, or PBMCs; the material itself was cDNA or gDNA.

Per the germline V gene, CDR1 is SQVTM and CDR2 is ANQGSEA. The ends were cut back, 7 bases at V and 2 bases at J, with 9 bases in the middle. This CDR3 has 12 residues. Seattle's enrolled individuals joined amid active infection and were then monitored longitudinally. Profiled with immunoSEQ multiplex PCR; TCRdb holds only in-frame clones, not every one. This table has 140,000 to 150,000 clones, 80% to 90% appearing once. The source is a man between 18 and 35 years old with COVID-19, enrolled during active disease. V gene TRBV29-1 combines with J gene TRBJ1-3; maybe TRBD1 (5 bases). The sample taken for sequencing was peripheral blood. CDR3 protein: CSADSAGNTIYF. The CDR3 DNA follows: TGCAGCGCCGACAGTGCTGGAAACACCATATATTTT.